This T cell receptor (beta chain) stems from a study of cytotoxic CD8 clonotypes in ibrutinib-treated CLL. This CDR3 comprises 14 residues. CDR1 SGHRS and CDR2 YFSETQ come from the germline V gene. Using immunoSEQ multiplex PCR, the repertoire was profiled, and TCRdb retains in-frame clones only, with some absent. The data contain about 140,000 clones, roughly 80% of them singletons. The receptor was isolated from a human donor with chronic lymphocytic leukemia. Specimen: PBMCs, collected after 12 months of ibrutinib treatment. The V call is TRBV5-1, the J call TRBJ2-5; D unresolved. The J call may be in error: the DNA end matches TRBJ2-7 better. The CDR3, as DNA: TGCGCCAGCAGCTCGACCGGGCAGTCCTACGAGCAGTACTTC. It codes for CASSSTGQSYEQYF.